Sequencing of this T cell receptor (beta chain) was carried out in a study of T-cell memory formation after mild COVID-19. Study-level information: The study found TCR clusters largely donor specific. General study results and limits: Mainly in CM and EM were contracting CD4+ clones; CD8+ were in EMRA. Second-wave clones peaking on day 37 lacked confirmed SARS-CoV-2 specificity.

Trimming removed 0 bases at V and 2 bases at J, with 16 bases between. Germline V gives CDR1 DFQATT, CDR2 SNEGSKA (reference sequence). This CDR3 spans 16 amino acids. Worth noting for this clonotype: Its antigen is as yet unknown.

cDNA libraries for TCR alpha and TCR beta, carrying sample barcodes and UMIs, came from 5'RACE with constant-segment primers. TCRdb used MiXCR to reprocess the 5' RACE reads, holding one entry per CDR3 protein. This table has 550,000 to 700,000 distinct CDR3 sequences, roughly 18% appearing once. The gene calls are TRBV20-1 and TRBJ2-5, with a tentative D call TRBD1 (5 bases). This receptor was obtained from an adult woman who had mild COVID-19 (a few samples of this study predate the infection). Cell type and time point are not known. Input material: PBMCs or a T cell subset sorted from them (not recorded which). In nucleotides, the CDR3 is TGCAGTGCTAGAGAGCCTGACAGCGTCTATCAAGAGACCCAGTACTTC. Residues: CSAREPDSVYQETQYF.